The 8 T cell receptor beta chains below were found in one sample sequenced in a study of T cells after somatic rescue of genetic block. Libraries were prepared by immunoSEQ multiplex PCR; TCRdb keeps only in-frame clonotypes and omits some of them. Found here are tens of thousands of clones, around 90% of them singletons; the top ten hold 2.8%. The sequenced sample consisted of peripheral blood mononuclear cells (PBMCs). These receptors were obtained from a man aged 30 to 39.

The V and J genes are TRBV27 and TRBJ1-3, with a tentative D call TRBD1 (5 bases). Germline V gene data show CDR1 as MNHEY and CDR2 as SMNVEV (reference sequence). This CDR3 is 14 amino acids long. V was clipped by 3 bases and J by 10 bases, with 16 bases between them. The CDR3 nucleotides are TGTGCCAGCAGTTTGACCGCATCGGGACGAACCATATATTTT. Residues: CASSLTASGRTIYF.

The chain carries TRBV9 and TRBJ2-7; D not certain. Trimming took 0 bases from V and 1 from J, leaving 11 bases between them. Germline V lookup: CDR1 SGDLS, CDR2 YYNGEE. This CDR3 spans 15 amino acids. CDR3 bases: TGTGCCAGCAGCGTAGGCTCAGCGATTTCCTACGAGCAGTACTTC. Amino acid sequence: CASSVGSAISYEQYF.

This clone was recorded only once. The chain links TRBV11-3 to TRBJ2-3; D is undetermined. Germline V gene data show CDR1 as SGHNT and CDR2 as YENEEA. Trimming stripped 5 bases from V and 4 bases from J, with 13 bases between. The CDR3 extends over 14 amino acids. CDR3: CASSRTRTADTQYF. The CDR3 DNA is TGTGCCAGCAGCCGAACCCGGACCGCAGATACGCAGTATTTT.

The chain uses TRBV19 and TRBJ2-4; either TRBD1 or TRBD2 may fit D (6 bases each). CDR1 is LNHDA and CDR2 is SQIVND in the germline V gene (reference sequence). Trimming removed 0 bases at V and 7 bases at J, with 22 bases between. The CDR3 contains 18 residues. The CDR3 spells CASSIDGVGGPGRNIQYF. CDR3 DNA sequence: TGTGCCAGTAGTATAGATGGGGTCGGGGGCCCCGGAAGGAACATTCAGTACTTC.

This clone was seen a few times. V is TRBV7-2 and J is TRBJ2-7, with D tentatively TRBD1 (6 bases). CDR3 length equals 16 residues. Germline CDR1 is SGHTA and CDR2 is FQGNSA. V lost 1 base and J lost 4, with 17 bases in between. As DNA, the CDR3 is TGTGCCAGCAGCTTAGGAGGCGGAGGACAGCAATACGAGCAGTACTTC. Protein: CASSLGGGGQQYEQYF.

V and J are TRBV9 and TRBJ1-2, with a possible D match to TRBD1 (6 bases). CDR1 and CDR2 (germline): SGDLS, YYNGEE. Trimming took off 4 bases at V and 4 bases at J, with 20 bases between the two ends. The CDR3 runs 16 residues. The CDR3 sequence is CASSPSLGGIVYGYTF. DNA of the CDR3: TGTGCCAGCAGCCCTAGCCTAGGGGGGATCGTCTATGGCTACACCTTC.

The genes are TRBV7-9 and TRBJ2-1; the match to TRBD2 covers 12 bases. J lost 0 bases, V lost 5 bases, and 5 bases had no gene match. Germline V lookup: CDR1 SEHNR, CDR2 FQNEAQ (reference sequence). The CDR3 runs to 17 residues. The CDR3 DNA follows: TGTGCCAGCAGCGGTAGACTAGCGGGGGACTCCTACAATGAGCAGTTCTTC. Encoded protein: CASSGRLAGDSYNEQFF.

The CDR3 DNA sequence: TGTGCCATCAGTGGGGGGGTTCTCCAAGAGACCCAGTACTTC. Its protein product is CAISGGVLQETQYF. The chain has TRBV10-3 and TRBJ2-5; tentatively, D is TRBD2 (6 bases). The CDR3 is 14 amino acids. CDR1 and CDR2 from the germline V gene are ENHRY and SYGVKD. V lost 4 bases and J lost 1, with 10 bases in between.